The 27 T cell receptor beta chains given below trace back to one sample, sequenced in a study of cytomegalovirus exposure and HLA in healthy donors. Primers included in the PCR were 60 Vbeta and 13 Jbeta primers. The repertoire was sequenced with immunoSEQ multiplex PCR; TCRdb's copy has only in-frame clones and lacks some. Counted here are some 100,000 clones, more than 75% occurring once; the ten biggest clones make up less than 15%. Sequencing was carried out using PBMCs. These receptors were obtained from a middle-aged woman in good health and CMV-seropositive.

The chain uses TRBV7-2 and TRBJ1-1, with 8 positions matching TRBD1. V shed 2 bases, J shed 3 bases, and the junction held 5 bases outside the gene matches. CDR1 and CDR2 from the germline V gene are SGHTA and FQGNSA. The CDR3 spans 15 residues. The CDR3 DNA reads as TGTGCCAGCAGCTTAATGGACAGGGCCTACACTGAAGCTTTCTTT. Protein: CASSLMDRAYTEAFF.

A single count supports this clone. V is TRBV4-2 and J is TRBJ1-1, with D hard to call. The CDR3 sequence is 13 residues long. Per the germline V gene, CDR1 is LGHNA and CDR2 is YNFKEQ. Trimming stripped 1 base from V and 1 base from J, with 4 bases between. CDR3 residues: CASSQVQNTEAFF. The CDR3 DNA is TGTGCCAGCAGCCAAGTCCAGAACACTGAAGCTTTCTTT.

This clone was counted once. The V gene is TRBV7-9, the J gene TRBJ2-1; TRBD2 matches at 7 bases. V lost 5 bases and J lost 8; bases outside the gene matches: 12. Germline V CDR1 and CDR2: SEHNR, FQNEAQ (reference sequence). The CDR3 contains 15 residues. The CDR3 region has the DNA TGTGCCAGCAGCGGAGGTCGACTAGCTTGGGATGAGCAGTTCTTC. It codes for CASSGGRLAWDEQFF.

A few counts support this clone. CDR3 protein: CASTPVSSGANVLTF. CDR3 DNA: TGTGCCAGCACCCCAGTTTCCTCTGGGGCCAACGTCCTGACTTTC. This chain joins TRBV2 and TRBJ2-6, with D hard to call. CDR1 and CDR2 (germline): SNHLY, FYNNEI. The CDR3 totals 15 residues. Trimming took 7 bases from V and 0 from J, leaving 10 bases between them.

This CDR3 reads CASSIRLAGTEAFF. CDR3 bases: TGTGCCAGCAGCATAAGATTAGCGGGTACTGAAGCTTTCTTT. This chain joins TRBV5-6 and TRBJ1-1; D is unresolved. CDR3 size: 14 residues. V shed 4 bases and J shed 5 bases, with 15 bases lying between them. Germline values: CDR1 SGHDT, CDR2 YYEEEE.

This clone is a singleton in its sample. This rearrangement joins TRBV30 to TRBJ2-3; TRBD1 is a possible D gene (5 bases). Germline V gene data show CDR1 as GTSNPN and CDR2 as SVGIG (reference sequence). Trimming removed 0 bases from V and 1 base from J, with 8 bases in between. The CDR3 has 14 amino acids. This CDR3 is CAWSVQGGTDTQYF. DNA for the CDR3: TGTGCCTGGAGTGTCCAGGGTGGCACAGATACGCAGTATTTT.

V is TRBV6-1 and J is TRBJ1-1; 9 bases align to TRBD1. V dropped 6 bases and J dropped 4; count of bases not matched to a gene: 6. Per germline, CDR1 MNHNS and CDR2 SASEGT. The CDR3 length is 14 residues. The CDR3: CASRPQGAGTEAFF. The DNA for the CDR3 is TGTGCCAGCAGGCCACAGGGGGCGGGCACTGAAGCTTTCTTT.

Written as DNA, the CDR3 is TGTGCCACCAGCAGAGATATCGGACGGGGCACTGAAGCTTTCTTT. It encodes CATSRDIGRGTEAFF. The genes are TRBV15 and TRBJ1-1; D gene unclear. Germline V gene data show CDR1 as LNHNV and CDR2 as YYDKDF (reference sequence). The CDR3 runs 15 residues. V lost 0 bases to trimming and J lost 4 bases, with 12 bases between them.

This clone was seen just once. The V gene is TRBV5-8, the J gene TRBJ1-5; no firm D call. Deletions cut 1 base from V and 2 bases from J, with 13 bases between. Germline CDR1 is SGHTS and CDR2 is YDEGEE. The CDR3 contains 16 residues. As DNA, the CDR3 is TGTGCCAGCAGCTTGTTGATCGGGGTTGGCAATCAGCCCCAGCATTTT. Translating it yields CASSLLIGVGNQPQHF.

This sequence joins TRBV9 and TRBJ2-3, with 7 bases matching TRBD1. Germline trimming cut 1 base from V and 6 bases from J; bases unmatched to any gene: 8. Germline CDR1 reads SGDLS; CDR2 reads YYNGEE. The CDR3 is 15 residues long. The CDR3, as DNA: TGTGCCAGCAGCGTAAACCCCCTCAGGGGGGATACGCAGTATTTT. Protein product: CASSVNPLRGDTQYF.

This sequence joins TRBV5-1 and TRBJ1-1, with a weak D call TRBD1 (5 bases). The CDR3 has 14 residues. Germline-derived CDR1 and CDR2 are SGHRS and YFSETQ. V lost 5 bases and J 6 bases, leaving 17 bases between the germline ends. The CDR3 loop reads CASSLFESRAEAFF. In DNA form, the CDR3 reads TGCGCCAGCAGTCTTTTCGAGAGCAGGGCTGAAGCTTTCTTT.

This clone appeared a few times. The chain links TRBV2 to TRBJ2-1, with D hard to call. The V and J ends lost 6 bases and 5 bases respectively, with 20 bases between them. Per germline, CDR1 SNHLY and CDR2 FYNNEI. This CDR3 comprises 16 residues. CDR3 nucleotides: TGTGCCAGCAGCCCCATCCCTCCACCACGGGACAATGAGCAGTTCTTC. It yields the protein CASSPIPPPRDNEQFF.

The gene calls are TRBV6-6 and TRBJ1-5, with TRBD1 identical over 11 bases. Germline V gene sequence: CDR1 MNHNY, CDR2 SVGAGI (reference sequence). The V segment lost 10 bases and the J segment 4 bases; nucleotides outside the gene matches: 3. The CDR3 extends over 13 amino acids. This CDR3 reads CATGQGANQPQHF. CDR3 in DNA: TGTGCCACCGGACAGGGGGCAAATCAGCCCCAGCATTTT.

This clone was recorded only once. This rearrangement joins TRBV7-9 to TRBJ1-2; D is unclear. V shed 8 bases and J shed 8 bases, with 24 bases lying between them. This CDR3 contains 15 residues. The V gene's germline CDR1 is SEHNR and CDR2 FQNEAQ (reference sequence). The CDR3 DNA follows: TGTGCCAGCTCCCCTGTGGGGAGAGGGCCCCGCGGCTACACCTTC. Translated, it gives CASSPVGRGPRGYTF.

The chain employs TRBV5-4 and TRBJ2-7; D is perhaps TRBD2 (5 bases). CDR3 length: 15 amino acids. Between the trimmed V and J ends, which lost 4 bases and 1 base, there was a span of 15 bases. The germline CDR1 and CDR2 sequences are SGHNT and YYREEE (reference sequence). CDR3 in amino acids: CASSRASGLSYEQYF. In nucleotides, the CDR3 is TGTGCCAGCAGCCGCGCGAGCGGACTTTCCTACGAGCAGTACTTC.

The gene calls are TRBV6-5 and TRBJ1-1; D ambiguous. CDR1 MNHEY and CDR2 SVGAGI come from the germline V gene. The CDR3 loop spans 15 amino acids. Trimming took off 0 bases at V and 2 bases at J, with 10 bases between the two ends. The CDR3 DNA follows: TGTGCCAGCAGTTACTCGGTAGAGGGCAACACTGAAGCTTTCTTT. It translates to CASSYSVEGNTEAFF.

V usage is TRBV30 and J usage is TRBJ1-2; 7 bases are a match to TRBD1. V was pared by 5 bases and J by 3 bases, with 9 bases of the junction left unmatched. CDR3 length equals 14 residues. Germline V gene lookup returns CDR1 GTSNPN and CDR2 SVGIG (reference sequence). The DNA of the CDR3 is TGTGCCTGGCCAGACAGGGACGTCGACTATGGCTACACCTTC. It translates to CAWPDRDVDYGYTF.

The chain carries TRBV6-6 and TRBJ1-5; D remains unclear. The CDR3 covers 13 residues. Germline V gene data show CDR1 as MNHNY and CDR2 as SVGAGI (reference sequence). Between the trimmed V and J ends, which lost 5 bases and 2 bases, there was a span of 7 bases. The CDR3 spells CASSTQGNQPQHF. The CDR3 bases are TGTGCCAGCAGTACGCAGGGCAATCAGCCCCAGCATTTT.

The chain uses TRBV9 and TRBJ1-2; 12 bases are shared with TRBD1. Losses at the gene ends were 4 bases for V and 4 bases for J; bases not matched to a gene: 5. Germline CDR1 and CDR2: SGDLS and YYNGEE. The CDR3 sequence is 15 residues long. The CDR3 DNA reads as TGTGCCAGCAGCTCCGGGACAGGGGGCCTCTATGGCTACACCTTC. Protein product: CASSSGTGGLYGYTF.

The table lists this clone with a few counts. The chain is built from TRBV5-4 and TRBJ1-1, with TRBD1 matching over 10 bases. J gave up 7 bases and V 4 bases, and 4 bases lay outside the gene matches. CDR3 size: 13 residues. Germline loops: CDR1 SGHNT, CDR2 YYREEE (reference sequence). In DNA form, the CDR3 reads TGTGCCAGCAGCCTCCGGGACAGGGGTGAAGCTTTCTTT. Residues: CASSLRDRGEAFF.

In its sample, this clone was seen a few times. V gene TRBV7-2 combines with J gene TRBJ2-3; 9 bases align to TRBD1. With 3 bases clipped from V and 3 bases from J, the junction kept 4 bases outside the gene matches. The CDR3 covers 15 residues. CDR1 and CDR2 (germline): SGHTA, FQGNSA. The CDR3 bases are TGTGCCAGCAGCTTGGGACAGGGTGCAACAGATACGCAGTATTTT. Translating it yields CASSLGQGATDTQYF.

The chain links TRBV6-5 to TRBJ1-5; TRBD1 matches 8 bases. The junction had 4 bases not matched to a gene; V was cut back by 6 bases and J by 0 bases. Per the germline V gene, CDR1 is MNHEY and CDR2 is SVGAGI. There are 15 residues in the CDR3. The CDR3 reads CASSPGQASNQPQHF. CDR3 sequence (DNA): TGTGCCAGCAGCCCGGGACAGGCTAGCAATCAGCCCCAGCATTTT.

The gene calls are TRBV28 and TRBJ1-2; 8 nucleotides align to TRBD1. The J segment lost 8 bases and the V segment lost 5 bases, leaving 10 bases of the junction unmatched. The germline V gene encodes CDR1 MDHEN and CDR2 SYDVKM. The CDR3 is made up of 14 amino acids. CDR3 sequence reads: CASSPTDRAEGYTF. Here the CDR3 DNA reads TGTGCCAGCAGTCCGACGGACAGGGCTGAGGGCTACACCTTC.

The CDR3 nucleotides read TGCGCCAGCAGCTTGAAGGCGGGGGTCAATGAGCAGTTCTTC. Residues: CASSLKAGVNEQFF. The chain links TRBV5-1 to TRBJ2-1; 7 bases match TRBD2. The CDR3 contains 14 residues. V lost 1 base and J lost 6; bases outside the gene matches: 4. In germline, CDR1 is SGHRS, CDR2 YFSETQ.

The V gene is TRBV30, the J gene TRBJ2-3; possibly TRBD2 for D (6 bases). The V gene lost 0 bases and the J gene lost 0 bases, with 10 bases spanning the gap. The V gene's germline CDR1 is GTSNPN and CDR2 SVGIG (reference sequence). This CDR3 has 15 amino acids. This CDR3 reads CAWSVTGVSTDTQYF. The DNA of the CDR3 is TGTGCCTGGAGTGTTACGGGGGTAAGCACAGATACGCAGTATTTT.

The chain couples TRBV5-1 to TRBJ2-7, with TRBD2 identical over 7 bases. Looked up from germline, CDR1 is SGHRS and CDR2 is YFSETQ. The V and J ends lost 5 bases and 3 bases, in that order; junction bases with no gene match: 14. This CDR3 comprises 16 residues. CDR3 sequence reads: CASRPGGTTQIYEQYF. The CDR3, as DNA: TGCGCCAGCAGACCCGGGGGGACTACCCAAATCTACGAGCAGTACTTC.

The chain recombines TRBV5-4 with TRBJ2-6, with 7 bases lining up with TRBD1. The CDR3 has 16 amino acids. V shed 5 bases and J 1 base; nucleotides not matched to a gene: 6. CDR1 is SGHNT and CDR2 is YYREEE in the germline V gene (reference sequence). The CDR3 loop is CASRDRTLSGANVLTF. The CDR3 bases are TGTGCCAGCAGGGACAGGACTTTATCTGGGGCCAACGTCCTGACTTTC.